This T cell receptor (beta chain) derives from a study of T cells expressing NK-cell markers. Note on this clonotype: What it recognizes is unknown.

Germline V lookup: CDR1 MGHDK, CDR2 SYGVNS. This CDR3 region has 15 residues. Overall study findings and caveats: Among CD8+ T cells from roughly six donors, dominant NKG2C+ clonotypes accounted for about 1.0-7.0%.

Beta-chain TCR cDNA was generated via 5'RACE template switching with UMIs. TCRdb reprocessed the 5' RACE reads; each CDR3 protein has one entry and no DNA is given. This repertoire includes about 260,000 distinct CDR3 sequences. This rearrangement joins TRBV25-1 to TRBJ2-7; TCRdb names TRBD2, which stays unverified in the absence of DNA. Sequences were obtained from blood T cells: a sorted CD56 or NKG2C T cell subset, CD4+ or CD8+ T cells, or bulk PBMC T cells (not recorded which). The origin of this receptor is a man aged 18 to 29 in good health. The CDR3: CASSPQGQVTYEQYF.